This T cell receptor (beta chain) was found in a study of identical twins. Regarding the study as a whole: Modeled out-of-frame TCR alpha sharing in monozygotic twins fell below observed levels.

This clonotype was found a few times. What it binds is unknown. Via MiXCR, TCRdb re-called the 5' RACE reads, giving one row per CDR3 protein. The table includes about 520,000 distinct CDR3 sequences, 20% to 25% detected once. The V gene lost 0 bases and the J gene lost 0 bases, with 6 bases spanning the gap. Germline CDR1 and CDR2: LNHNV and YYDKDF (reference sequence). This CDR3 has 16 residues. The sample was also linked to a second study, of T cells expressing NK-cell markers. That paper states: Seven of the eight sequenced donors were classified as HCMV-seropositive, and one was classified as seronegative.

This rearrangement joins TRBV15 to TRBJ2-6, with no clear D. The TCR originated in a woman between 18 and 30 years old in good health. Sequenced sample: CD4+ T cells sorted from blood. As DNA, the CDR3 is TGTGCCACCAGCAGAGATTTCGTCTCTGGGGCCAACGTCCTGACTTTC. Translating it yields CATSRDFVSGANVLTF.